These 7 T cell receptor beta chains share one sample of origin, sequenced in a study of blood T cell repertoires in COVID-19. Measured with immunoSEQ multiplex PCR; TCRdb has only the in-frame clones, and not every one. Among 93,000 or so clones, roughly 82% were seen once, and the ten largest hold about 11%. The source material was peripheral blood. These receptors all come from a human donor in a cohort sampled during active COVID-19.

Only one count was recorded for this clone. J is TRBJ1-1 and V is TRBV4-1, with unresolved D. CDR1 and CDR2 (germline): MGHRA, YSYEKL. CDR3 length: 15 amino acids. Trimming stripped 0 bases from V and 0 bases from J, with 8 bases between. The chain's CDR3 is CASSQEAGLNTEAFF. In nucleotides, the CDR3 is TGCGCCAGCAGCCAAGAGGCCGGGTTGAACACTGAAGCTTTCTTT.

J is TRBJ1-5 and V is TRBV7-2; TRBD1 might be the D (6 bases). CDR3 length: 15 residues. Germline V lookup: CDR1 SGHTA, CDR2 FQGNSA. Deletions cut 3 bases from V and 3 bases from J, with 12 bases between. The CDR3 loop reads CASSFVGGDNQPQHF. The CDR3 nucleotides are TGTGCCAGCAGCTTTGTAGGGGGGGACAATCAGCCCCAGCATTTT.

V and J are TRBV5-1 and TRBJ2-2; 8 nucleotides match TRBD1. The length of the CDR3 is 14 residues. The junction had 5 bases not matched to a gene; V was cut back by 4 bases and J by 6 bases. Germline V gene lookup returns CDR1 SGHRS and CDR2 YFSETQ. CDR3 amino acids: CASSPGGASGELFF. CDR3 coding DNA: TGCGCCAGCAGCCCAGGGGGCGCATCCGGGGAGCTGTTTTTT.

The chain has TRBV7-3 and TRBJ2-1; D may be TRBD1 (5 bases). Germline CDR1 SGHTA, CDR2 FQGTGA. This CDR3 has 15 amino acids. V gave up 3 bases and J gave up 6 bases, with 15 bases separating them. The CDR3 DNA follows: TGTGCCAGCAGCTTGTTCGAGACAGAGCCCAATGAGCAGTTCTTC. It translates to CASSLFETEPNEQFF.

The chain links TRBV7-2 to TRBJ1-1, with a weak D call TRBD1 (6 bases). V shed 0 bases and J shed 5 bases, with 19 bases lying between them. This CDR3 spans 17 amino acids. Germline CDR1 is SGHTA and CDR2 is FQGNSA. The CDR3: CASSLAPAGDRRTEAFF. Written as DNA, the CDR3 is TGTGCCAGCAGCTTAGCGCCGGCAGGGGATAGGAGAACTGAAGCTTTCTTT.

The CDR3 DNA is TGTGCCAGCAGCGCTTACCGGGACAGAAAAGAGACCCAGTACTTC. As protein: CASSAYRDRKETQYF. V is TRBV9 and J is TRBJ2-5; 7 nucleotides match TRBD1. J lost 3 bases, V lost 3 bases, and 8 bases had no gene match. CDR3 size: 15 residues. The germline gives CDR1 SGDLS, CDR2 YYNGEE.

The genes are TRBV13 and TRBJ2-6; weak D call: TRBD2 (5 bases). Germline V gene data show CDR1 as PRHDT and CDR2 as FYEKMQ (reference sequence). V shed 3 bases and J shed 4 bases, with 10 bases lying between them. The CDR3 has 15 residues. Here the CDR3 reads CASSLGVLGANVLTF. The CDR3, as DNA: TGTGCCAGCAGCTTGGGAGTATTGGGGGCCAACGTCCTGACTTTC.